These 18 T cell receptor beta chains originate from one sample sequenced in a study of cytomegalovirus exposure and HLA in healthy donors. PCR used 60 Vbeta primers and 13 Jbeta primers. Only in-frame clones appear in the TCRdb table, and some are missing; sequencing was by immunoSEQ multiplex PCR. The specimen's table records roughly 110,000 clones. Sequenced: PBMCs. These receptors all stem from a man in his forties in good health and CMV-seropositive.

This sequence joins TRBV6-6 and TRBJ2-1, with D uncertain. The germline V and J ends were trimmed by 4 bases and 10 bases, with 17 bases remaining between them. This CDR3 is built from 14 residues. CDR1 MNHNY and CDR2 SVGAGI come from the germline V gene (reference sequence). The CDR3 here is CASSLLPTPVEQFF. The CDR3 DNA reads as TGTGCCAGCAGTTTGCTACCAACTCCTGTCGAGCAGTTCTTC.

The V and J genes are TRBV19 and TRBJ1-4; D may be TRBD1 (6 bases). The germline V gene encodes CDR1 LNHDA and CDR2 SQIVND (reference sequence). This CDR3 spans 14 amino acids. V lost 9 bases and J lost 0, with 11 bases in between. CDR3: CASGNRATNEKLFF. CDR3 nucleotides: TGTGCCAGCGGCAACAGGGCAACTAATGAAAAACTGTTTTTT.

The V and J genes are TRBV19 and TRBJ2-5, with 7 bases matching TRBD2. CDR3 size: 14 residues. Germline CDR1 is LNHDA and CDR2 is SQIVND (reference sequence). V lost 4 bases and J lost 5; bases outside the gene matches: 7. As DNA, the CDR3 is TGTGCCAGTAGTAGCTCGGGGGGACGCGAGACCCAGTACTTC. Its protein is CASSSSGGRETQYF.

V and J are TRBV5-4 and TRBJ2-1, with TRBD2 matching 9 bases. J lost 7 bases, V lost 2 bases, and 4 bases had no gene match. From germline, CDR1 is SGHNT and CDR2 YYREEE (reference sequence). This CDR3 has 14 amino acids. Here the CDR3 reads CASSFLAGLNEQFF. DNA for the CDR3: TGTGCCAGCAGCTTTCTAGCGGGATTGAATGAGCAGTTCTTC.

The CDR3: CASSQGSGTYNEQFF. CDR3 DNA sequence: TGTGCCAGCAGCCAGGGAAGCGGGACCTACAATGAGCAGTTCTTC. This chain connects TRBV14 to TRBJ2-1; 7 bases are shared with TRBD2. V lost 3 bases to trimming and J lost 2 bases; unmatched junction nucleotides: 4. The germline gives CDR1 SGHDN, CDR2 FVKESK. This CDR3 region has 15 residues.

This chain uses TRBV10-2 with TRBJ1-1; D not certain. Looked up from germline, CDR1 is WSHSY and CDR2 is SAAADI. The CDR3 is 15 amino acids. Trimming took 8 bases from V and 1 from J, leaving 17 bases between them. The CDR3 sequence is CASVAQTDTNTEAFF. In DNA, the CDR3 is TGCGCCAGCGTTGCTCAAACAGATACGAACACTGAAGCTTTCTTT.

J is TRBJ2-1 and V is TRBV7-9; D might be TRBD2 (5 bases). The CDR3 length is 13 residues. Trimming cost V 3 bases and J 12 bases, with 15 bases left between them. Germline CDR1 reads SEHNR; CDR2 reads FQNEAQ (reference sequence). The CDR3, as DNA: TGTGCCAGCAGCTTGGAGGCGCAATACGGGCAGTTCTTC. This codes for CASSLEAQYGQFF.

The chain links TRBV28 to TRBJ2-4; D gene ambiguous. CDR1 and CDR2 from the germline V gene are MDHEN and SYDVKM. The CDR3 totals 14 residues. V lost 3 bases and J lost 8, with 14 bases in between. The CDR3 protein is CASSFSQAIDIQYF. DNA of the CDR3: TGTGCCAGCAGTTTCAGTCAGGCGATCGACATTCAGTACTTC.

The chain joins TRBV6-1 to TRBJ2-5; the D gene is possibly TRBD1 (5 bases). V gave up 7 bases and J gave up 2 bases, with 11 bases separating them. Germline CDR1 is MNHNS and CDR2 is SASEGT. This CDR3 contains 13 residues. Written as DNA, the CDR3 is TGTGCCAGCACAGGGATGATTCAAGAGACCCAGTACTTC. Translated: CASTGMIQETQYF.

This chain uses TRBV2 with TRBJ2-5; 7 bases line up with TRBD2. V lost 3 bases, J lost 4 bases, and 11 bases stayed unmatched. The CDR3 totals 16 residues. The germline V gene encodes CDR1 SNHLY and CDR2 FYNNEI. The CDR3 loop is CASSDSGGSPGETQYF. CDR3 DNA: TGTGCCAGCAGTGATTCGGGCGGGAGCCCGGGAGAGACCCAGTACTTC.

The rearrangement joins TRBV7-9 to TRBJ2-7; a possible D gene is TRBD2 (5 bases). The CDR3 loop spans 14 amino acids. Deletions cut 5 bases from V and 3 bases from J, with 14 bases between. The germline gives CDR1 SEHNR, CDR2 FQNEAQ (reference sequence). CDR3 in DNA: TGTGCCAGCAGCCCTAGCAGAGGTATCTACGAGCAGTACTTC. Its translation: CASSPSRGIYEQYF.

The chain links TRBV19 to TRBJ2-6, with 10 bases identical to TRBD2. This CDR3 has 19 residues. V lost 4 bases, J lost 0 bases, and 9 bases stayed unmatched. Germline loops: CDR1 LNHDA, CDR2 SQIVND (reference sequence). The CDR3 spells CASSTGLAGAISGANVLTF. The DNA for the CDR3 is TGTGCCAGTAGTACAGGGCTAGCGGGGGCTATCTCTGGGGCCAACGTCCTGACTTTC.

The rearrangement uses TRBV18 and TRBJ2-6, with D possibly TRBD1 on 5 matching bases. Germline V gene data show CDR1 as KGHSH and CDR2 as LQKENI. The CDR3 runs 17 residues. The V end lost 2 bases, the J end lost 0 bases, and 11 bases lay between the germline ends. CDR3 residues: CASSPNTGSSGANVLTF. DNA for the CDR3: TGTGCCAGCTCACCAAATACAGGTTCCTCTGGGGCCAACGTCCTGACTTTC.

The gene calls are TRBV27 and TRBJ1-4; D remains ambiguous. V was clipped by 2 bases and J by 5 bases, with 12 bases between them. The CDR3 is 15 amino acids. The germline gives CDR1 MNHEY, CDR2 SMNVEV (reference sequence). The CDR3 sequence is CASSLGGKPNEKLFF. CDR3 DNA sequence: TGTGCCAGCAGTTTAGGCGGGAAACCCAATGAAAAACTGTTTTTT. Combining the CDR3 with reference TRBV27 and TRBJ1-4 gives the whole variable domain EAQVTQNPRYLITVTGKKLTVTCSQNMNHEYMSWYRQDPGLGLRQIYYSMNVEVTDKGDVPEGYKVSRKEKRNFPLILESPSPNQTSLYFCASSLGGKPNEKLFFGSGTQLSVL.

This chain joins TRBV28 and TRBJ2-7; a possible D gene is TRBD2 (5 bases). Germline assignment: CDR1 MDHEN and CDR2 SYDVKM. The V end was cut by 2 bases, the J end by 6 bases, with 14 bases between. The CDR3 runs to 14 residues. This CDR3 reads CASSLGNLRGEQYF. CDR3 DNA sequence: TGTGCCAGCAGTTTAGGGAACTTACGGGGCGAGCAGTACTTC.

The chain joins TRBV5-4 to TRBJ1-2; 7 bases fit TRBD1. Unmatched junction bases numbered 6, after V lost 3 bases and J lost 4 bases. CDR1 and CDR2 from the germline V gene are SGHNT and YYREEE (reference sequence). The length of the CDR3 is 14 residues. CDR3 amino acids: CASSSGTATYGYTF. CDR3 bases: TGTGCCAGCAGCTCCGGGACAGCAACCTATGGCTACACCTTC.

V usage is TRBV29-1 and J usage is TRBJ2-1; 8 positions match TRBD2. CDR3 length equals 14 residues. The germline gives CDR1 SQVTM, CDR2 ANQGSEA. V lost 6 bases to trimming and J lost 2 bases; unmatched junction nucleotides: 6. The CDR3 coding sequence is TGCAGCGTCGGAGGACTAGCAGCCTACAATGAGCAGTTCTTC. It translates to CSVGGLAAYNEQFF.

This chain connects TRBV27 to TRBJ2-2; 7 bases are a match to TRBD2. CDR1 and CDR2 from the germline V gene are MNHEY and SMNVEV (reference sequence). J gave up 4 bases and V 6 bases, and 11 bases lay outside the gene matches. This CDR3 has 16 amino acids. The CDR3: CASRTFIAGITGELFF. For the CDR3, the DNA is TGTGCCAGCAGAACGTTTATAGCGGGCATCACCGGGGAGCTGTTTTTT.